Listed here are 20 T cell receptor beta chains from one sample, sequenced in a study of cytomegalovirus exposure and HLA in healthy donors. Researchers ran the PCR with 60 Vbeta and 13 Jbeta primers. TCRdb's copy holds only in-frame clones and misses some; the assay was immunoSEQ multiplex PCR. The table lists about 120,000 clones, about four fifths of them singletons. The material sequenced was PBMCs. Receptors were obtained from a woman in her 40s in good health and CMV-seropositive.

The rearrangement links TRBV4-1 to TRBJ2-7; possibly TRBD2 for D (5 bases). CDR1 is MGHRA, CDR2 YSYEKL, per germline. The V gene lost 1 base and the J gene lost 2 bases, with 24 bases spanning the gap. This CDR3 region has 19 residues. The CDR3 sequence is CASSQGIIGVERRPYEQYF. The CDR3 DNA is TGCGCCAGCAGCCAAGGGATAATTGGGGTCGAGCGGAGACCCTACGAGCAGTACTTC.

The CDR3 region has the DNA TGTGCCAGCAGTTTTGAAGGACAGGGGGTCTACGAGCAGTACTTC. This gives the protein CASSFEGQGVYEQYF. V usage is TRBV28 and J usage is TRBJ2-7; 10 bases fit TRBD1. Germline-derived CDR1 and CDR2 are MDHEN and SYDVKM. Germline trimming cut 3 bases from V and 3 bases from J; bases unmatched to any gene: 5. The CDR3 covers 15 residues.

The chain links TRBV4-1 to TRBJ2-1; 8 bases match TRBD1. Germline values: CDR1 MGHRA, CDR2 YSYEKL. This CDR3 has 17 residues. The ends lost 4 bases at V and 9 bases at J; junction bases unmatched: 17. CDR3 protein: CASSLSRPDRGGGEQFF. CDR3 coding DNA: TGCGCCAGCAGCCTATCCAGACCCGACAGGGGTGGTGGTGAGCAGTTCTTC.

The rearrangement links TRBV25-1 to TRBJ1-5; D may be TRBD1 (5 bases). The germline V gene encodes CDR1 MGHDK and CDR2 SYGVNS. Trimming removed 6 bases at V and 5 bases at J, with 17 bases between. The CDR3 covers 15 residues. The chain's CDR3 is CASSSAGQGYQPQHF. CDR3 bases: TGTGCCAGCAGCAGCGCGGGGCAAGGTTATCAGCCCCAGCATTTT.

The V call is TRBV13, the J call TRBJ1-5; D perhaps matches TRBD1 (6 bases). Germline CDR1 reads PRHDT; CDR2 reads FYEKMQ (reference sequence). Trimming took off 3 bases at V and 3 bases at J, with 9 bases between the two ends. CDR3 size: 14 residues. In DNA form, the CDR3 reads TGTGCCAGCAGCTTCTCAGGGGTCAATCAGCCCCAGCATTTT. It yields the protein CASSFSGVNQPQHF.

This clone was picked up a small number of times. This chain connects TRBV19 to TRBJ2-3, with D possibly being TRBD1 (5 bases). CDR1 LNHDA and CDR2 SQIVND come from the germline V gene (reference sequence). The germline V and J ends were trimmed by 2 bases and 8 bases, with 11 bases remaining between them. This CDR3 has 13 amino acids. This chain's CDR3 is CASSIQGSGTQYF. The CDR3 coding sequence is TGTGCCAGTAGTATACAGGGCTCGGGTACGCAGTATTTT. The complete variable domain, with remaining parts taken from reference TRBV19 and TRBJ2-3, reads DGGITQSPKYLFRKEGQNVTLSCEQNLNHDAMYWYRQDPGQGLRLIYYSQIVNDFQKGDIAEGYSVSREKKESFPLTVTSAQKNPTAFYLCASSIQGSGTQYFGPGTRLTVL.

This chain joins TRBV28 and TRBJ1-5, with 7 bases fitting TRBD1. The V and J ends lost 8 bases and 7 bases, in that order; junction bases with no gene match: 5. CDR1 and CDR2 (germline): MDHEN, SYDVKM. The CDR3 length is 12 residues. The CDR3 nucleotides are TGTGCCAGCTCGCAGGGGGGACAGCCCCAGCATTTT. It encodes CASSQGGQPQHF.

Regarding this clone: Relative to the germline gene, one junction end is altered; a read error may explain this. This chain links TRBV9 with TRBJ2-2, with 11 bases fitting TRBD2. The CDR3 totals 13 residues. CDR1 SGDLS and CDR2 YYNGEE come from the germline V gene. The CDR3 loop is CASSLKTSGKLFF. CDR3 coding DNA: TGTGCCAGCAGCCTAAAGACTAGCGGGAAGCTGTTTTTT.

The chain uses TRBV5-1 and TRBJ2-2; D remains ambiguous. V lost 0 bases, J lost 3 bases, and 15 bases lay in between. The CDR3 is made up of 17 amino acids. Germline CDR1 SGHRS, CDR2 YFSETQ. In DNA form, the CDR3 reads TGCGCCAGCAGCTTGGTTGGCAAGTCAATGGACACCGGGGAGCTGTTTTTT. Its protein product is CASSLVGKSMDTGELFF.

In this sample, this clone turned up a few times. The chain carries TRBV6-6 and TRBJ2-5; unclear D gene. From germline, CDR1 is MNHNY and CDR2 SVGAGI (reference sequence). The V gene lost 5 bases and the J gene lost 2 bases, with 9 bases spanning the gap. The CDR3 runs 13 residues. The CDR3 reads CASSPTQQETQYF. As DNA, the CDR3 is TGTGCCAGCAGTCCGACACAGCAAGAGACCCAGTACTTC.

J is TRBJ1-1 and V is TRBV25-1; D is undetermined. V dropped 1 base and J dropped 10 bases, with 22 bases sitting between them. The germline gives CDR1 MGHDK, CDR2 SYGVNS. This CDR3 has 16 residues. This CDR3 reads CASSESGFGFSPVAFF. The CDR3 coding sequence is TGTGCCAGCAGTGAATCGGGTTTCGGGTTCTCGCCCGTAGCTTTCTTT.

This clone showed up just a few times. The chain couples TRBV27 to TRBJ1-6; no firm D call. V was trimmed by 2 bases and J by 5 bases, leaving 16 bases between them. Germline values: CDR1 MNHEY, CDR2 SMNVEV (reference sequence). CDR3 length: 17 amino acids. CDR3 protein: CASSLGGSRIDNSPLHF. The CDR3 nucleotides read TGTGCCAGCAGTTTAGGAGGGAGCCGGATTGATAATTCACCCCTCCACTTT.

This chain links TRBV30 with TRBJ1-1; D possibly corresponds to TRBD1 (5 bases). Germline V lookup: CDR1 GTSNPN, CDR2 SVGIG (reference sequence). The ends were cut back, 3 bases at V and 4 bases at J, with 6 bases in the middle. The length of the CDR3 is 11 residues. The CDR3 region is CAWSQGTEAFF. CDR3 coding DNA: TGTGCCTGGAGCCAGGGCACTGAAGCTTTCTTT. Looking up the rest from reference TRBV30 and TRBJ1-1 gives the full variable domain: SQTIHQWPATLVQPVGSPLSLECTVEGTSNPNLYWYRQAAGRGLQLLFYSVGIGQISSEVPQNLSASRPQDRQFILSSKKLLLSDSGFYLCAWSQGTEAFFGQGTRLTVV.

The CDR3 here is CASSPEGGGINIQYF. The DNA for the CDR3 is TGTGCCAGCAGCCCGGAAGGGGGCGGGATAAACATTCAGTACTTC. The V and J genes are TRBV4-2 and TRBJ2-4; D possibly corresponds to TRBD1 (7 bases). The CDR3 contains 15 residues. Trimming cost V 4 bases and J 6 bases, with 16 bases left between them. CDR1 is LGHNA and CDR2 is YNFKEQ in the germline V gene.

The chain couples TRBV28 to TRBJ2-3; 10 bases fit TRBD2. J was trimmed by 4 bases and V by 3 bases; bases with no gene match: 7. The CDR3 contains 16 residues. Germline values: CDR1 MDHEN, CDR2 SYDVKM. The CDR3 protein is CASSFLAGVLADTQYF. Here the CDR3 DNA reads TGTGCCAGCAGTTTTCTAGCGGGAGTTCTGGCAGATACGCAGTATTTT. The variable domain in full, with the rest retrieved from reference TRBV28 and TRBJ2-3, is DVKVTQSSRYLVKRTGEKVFLECVQDMDHENMFWYRQDPGLGLRLIYFSYDVKMKEKGDIPEGYSVSREKKERFSLILESASTNQTSMYLCASSFLAGVLADTQYFGPGTRLTVL.

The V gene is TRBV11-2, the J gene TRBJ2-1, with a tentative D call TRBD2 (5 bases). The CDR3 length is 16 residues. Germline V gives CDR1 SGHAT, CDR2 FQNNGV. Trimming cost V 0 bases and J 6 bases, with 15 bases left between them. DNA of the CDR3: TGTGCCAGCAGCTTAGATCGGACGGGAACGGGCAATGAGCAGTTCTTC. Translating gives CASSLDRTGTGNEQFF.

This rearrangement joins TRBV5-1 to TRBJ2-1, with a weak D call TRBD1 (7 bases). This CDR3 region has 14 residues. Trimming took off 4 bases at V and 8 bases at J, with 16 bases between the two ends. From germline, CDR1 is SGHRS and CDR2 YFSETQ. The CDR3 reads CASSPDREVDEQFF. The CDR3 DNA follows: TGCGCCAGCAGCCCAGACAGGGAGGTCGATGAGCAGTTCTTC.

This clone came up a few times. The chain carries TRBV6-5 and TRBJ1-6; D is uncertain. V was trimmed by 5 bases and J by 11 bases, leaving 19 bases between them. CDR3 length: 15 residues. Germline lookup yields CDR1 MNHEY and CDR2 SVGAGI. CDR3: CASSPQVEQITPLHF. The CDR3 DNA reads TGTGCCAGCAGTCCCCAGGTTGAACAAATTACACCCCTCCACTTT.

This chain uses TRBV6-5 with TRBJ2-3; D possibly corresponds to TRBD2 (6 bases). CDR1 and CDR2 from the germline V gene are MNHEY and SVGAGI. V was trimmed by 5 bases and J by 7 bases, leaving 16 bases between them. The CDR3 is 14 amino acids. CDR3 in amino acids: CASSPGRGRYTQYF. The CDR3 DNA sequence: TGTGCCAGCAGTCCAGGGCGGGGACGATATACGCAGTATTTT.

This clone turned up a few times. CDR3 nucleotide sequence: TGTGCCAGCAGCCAGGTGTTCCAGGTTGGCTACACCTTC. It translates to CASSQVFQVGYTF. The chain employs TRBV4-2 and TRBJ1-2; D gene ambiguous. The V gene lost 3 bases and the J gene lost 7 bases, with 12 bases spanning the gap. This CDR3 is 13 amino acids long. Looked up from germline, CDR1 is LGHNA and CDR2 is YNFKEQ.